The 15 T cell receptor beta chains listed next were all sequenced from one sample in a study of cytomegalovirus exposure and HLA in healthy donors. Primers included in the PCR were 60 Vbeta and 13 Jbeta primers. Produced via immunoSEQ multiplex PCR; TCRdb's table is partial and in-frame only. The data contain around 100,000 clones, roughly 80% of them singletons. The sequencing sample was made of PBMCs. These receptors came from a young man in good health and CMV-seropositive.

There are a few counts of this clone. V usage is TRBV5-4 and J usage is TRBJ2-2; 9 bases are shared with TRBD2. The CDR3 consists of 15 residues. The germline V gene has CDR1 SGHNT and CDR2 YYREEE (reference sequence). The V segment lost 5 bases and the J segment 2 bases; nucleotides outside the gene matches: 4. For the CDR3, the DNA is TGTGCCAGCAGTTTAGCGGGGGCCAACACCGGGGAGCTGTTTTTT. The encoded protein is CASSLAGANTGELFF.

This CDR3 is CASSPPGLSNTEAFF. The CDR3 coding sequence is TGTGCCAGCTCACCCCCCGGTTTATCCAACACTGAAGCTTTCTTT. J is TRBJ1-1 and V is TRBV18; the D is unclear. Germline V lookup: CDR1 KGHSH, CDR2 LQKENI. The CDR3 extends over 15 amino acids. Trimming left V 3 bases short and J 2 bases short, with 13 bases between.

The rearrangement joins TRBV7-9 to TRBJ1-3, with a weak D call TRBD1 (5 bases). Trimming removed 1 base from V and 8 bases from J, with 15 bases in between. The V gene's germline CDR1 is SEHNR and CDR2 FQNEAQ (reference sequence). The CDR3 runs 15 residues. CDR3 coding DNA: TGTGCCAGCAGCTTAGGGGGCAACCTCCTTGACACCATATATTTT. Translation: CASSLGGNLLDTIYF.

In this sample, this clone turned up a few times. This sequence joins TRBV27 and TRBJ1-2; 8 nucleotides align to TRBD1. The junction had 5 bases not matched to a gene; V was cut back by 8 bases and J by 6 bases. The CDR3 is 12 amino acids. CDR1 and CDR2 (germline): MNHEY, SMNVEV (reference sequence). CDR3 in amino acids: CASGQGGDGYTF. CDR3 coding DNA: TGTGCCAGCGGACAGGGCGGCGATGGCTACACCTTC.

The CDR3 protein is CASSLGQGISYEQYF. CDR3 sequence (DNA): TGTGCCAGCAGTTTAGGTCAGGGAATCTCCTACGAGCAGTACTTC. The chain couples TRBV28 to TRBJ2-7; tentatively, D is TRBD1 (5 bases). The CDR3 runs 15 residues. Germline values: CDR1 MDHEN, CDR2 SYDVKM. V lost 2 bases to trimming and J lost 0 bases, with 11 bases between them.

The rearrangement joins TRBV20-1 to TRBJ1-5, with D uncertain. CDR3 size: 10 residues. Trimming stripped 6 bases from V and 11 bases from J, with 11 bases between. Germline CDR1 DFQATT, CDR2 SNEGSKA (reference sequence). The CDR3 nucleotides are TGCAGTGCATGGACTACGGCCCAGCATTTT. This sequence encodes CSAWTTAQHF.

The chain is built from TRBV28 and TRBJ2-7, with D possibly TRBD2 on 6 matching bases. Germline-derived CDR1 and CDR2 are MDHEN and SYDVKM. This CDR3 contains 14 residues. V was shortened by 10 bases and J by 2 bases, with 18 bases between the two germline ends. CDR3 region: CATEGRDSAYEQYF. The DNA for the CDR3 is TGTGCCACCGAGGGAAGGGACTCCGCCTACGAGCAGTACTTC. Drawing the rest from reference TRBV28 and TRBJ2-7, the complete variable domain is DVKVTQSSRYLVKRTGEKVFLECVQDMDHENMFWYRQDPGLGLRLIYFSYDVKMKEKGDIPEGYSVSREKKERFSLILESASTNQTSMYLCATEGRDSAYEQYFGPGTRLTVT.

The sample holds one count of this clone. The V call is TRBV28, the J call TRBJ2-2; 10 bases are a match to TRBD2. The CDR3 loop spans 13 amino acids. Germline V gene lookup returns CDR1 MDHEN and CDR2 SYDVKM. The CDR3 region is CLSGRGDTGELFF. The CDR3 DNA reads TGTCTAAGCGGGAGGGGGGACACCGGGGAGCTGTTTTTT.

This chain connects TRBV15 to TRBJ2-1; 7 positions match TRBD1. Germline trimming cut 0 bases from V and 3 bases from J; bases unmatched to any gene: 5. The CDR3 sequence is 16 residues long. Per the germline V gene, CDR1 is LNHNV and CDR2 is YYDKDF (reference sequence). CDR3 nucleotides: TGTGCCACCAGCAGAGATGGGGGACAGAGCTACAATGAGCAGTTCTTC. It encodes CATSRDGGQSYNEQFF.

The chain has TRBV5-1 and TRBJ2-2; TRBD2 agrees at 10 bases. Unmatched junction bases numbered 6, after V lost 7 bases and J lost 6 bases. CDR3 length: 14 residues. The V gene's germline CDR1 is SGHRS and CDR2 YFSETQ. CDR3 sequence reads: CASRSGGYAGELFF. The CDR3 DNA sequence: TGCGCCAGCCGTAGCGGGGGGTATGCCGGGGAGCTGTTTTTT.

The V call is TRBV6-5, the J call TRBJ2-5; D unclear. The CDR3 is 11 amino acids. Germline V lookup: CDR1 MNHEY, CDR2 SVGAGI. V lost 5 bases and J 4 bases, leaving 5 bases between the germline ends. DNA for the CDR3: TGTGCCAGCAGTGTCGGAGAGACCCAGTACTTC. Translating gives CASSVGETQYF.

The chain employs TRBV5-6 and TRBJ2-7; 10 bases line up with TRBD2. Germline loops: CDR1 SGHDT, CDR2 YYEEEE. V dropped 4 bases and J dropped 7; count of bases not matched to a gene: 11. The CDR3 is 15 amino acids. The DNA for the CDR3 is TGTGCCAGCAGCCCGCGGGCTAGCGGGGGAAGGGAGCAGTACTTC. It codes for CASSPRASGGREQYF.

The chain employs TRBV2 and TRBJ2-5, with TRBD1 identical over 8 bases. Trimming cost V 6 bases and J 1 base; bases outside gene matches: 4. The CDR3 is 14 amino acids. Germline CDR1 is SNHLY and CDR2 is FYNNEI. The CDR3 is CASRRDRTQETQYF. The DNA of the CDR3 is TGTGCCAGCAGACGGGACAGGACCCAAGAGACCCAGTACTTC.

The chain couples TRBV9 to TRBJ2-7, with D perhaps matching TRBD1 (6 bases). The CDR3 sequence is 16 residues long. Germline V CDR1 and CDR2: SGDLS, YYNGEE. Trimming stripped 0 bases from V and 7 bases from J, with 20 bases between. The CDR3 sequence is CASSVATGPCFEEQYV. DNA of the CDR3: TGTGCCAGCAGCGTAGCGACAGGTCCATGCTTCGAGGAGCAGTACGTC.

The V gene is TRBV11-3, the J gene TRBJ2-7; D is possibly TRBD2 (6 bases). The CDR3 is made up of 12 amino acids. CDR1 and CDR2 from the germline V gene are SGHNT and YENEEA. Trimming took 3 bases from V and 7 from J, leaving 10 bases between them. The CDR3 region is CASSLTAGEQYV. The CDR3 DNA follows: TGTGCCAGCAGCTTGACCGCGGGAGAGCAGTACGTC.